Following are 13 T cell receptor beta chains from one sample sequenced in a study of cytotoxic CD8 clonotypes in ibrutinib-treated CLL. The table came from immunoSEQ multiplex PCR; TCRdb's copy has only in-frame clones and leaves some out. This table holds 150,000 or so clones, over 75% found once. The sequences come from PBMCs, collected after 24 months of ibrutinib treatment. The receptors come from a human donor with chronic lymphocytic leukemia.

This sequence joins TRBV6-4 and TRBJ1-4, with D tentatively TRBD1 (6 bases). Germline V gives CDR1 MRHNA, CDR2 SNTAGT. V was pared by 0 bases and J by 1 base, with 6 bases between. The CDR3 spans 15 residues. CDR3 region: CASSDSTGTNEKLFF. DNA of the CDR3: TGTGCCAGCAGTGACTCGACAGGAACTAATGAAAAACTGTTTTTT.

The J gene is TRBJ2-7, the V gene TRBV6-5; TRBD1 might be the D (5 bases). Germline V lookup: CDR1 MNHEY, CDR2 SVGAGI. The CDR3 is made up of 14 amino acids. Between the trimmed V and J ends, which lost 6 bases and 0 bases, there was a span of 12 bases. CDR3 nucleotide sequence: TGTGCCAGCAGCACACAGGCTTCCTCCTACGAGCAGTACTTC. Amino acid sequence: CASSTQASSYEQYF.

CDR3 in amino acids: CASSSGQGRQETQYF. CDR3 DNA: TGTGCCAGCAGTTCCGGACAGGGGAGGCAGGAGACCCAGTACTTC. The J gene is TRBJ2-5, the V gene TRBV27, with TRBD1 identical over 9 bases. Germline CDR1 MNHEY, CDR2 SMNVEV (reference sequence). The CDR3 is 15 amino acids. V was clipped by 4 bases and J by 5 bases; unmatched bases: 8.

The chain links TRBV7-3 to TRBJ2-5, with 15 bases lining up with TRBD2. J lost 0 bases, V lost 1 base, and 9 bases had no gene match. CDR3 length equals 20 residues. From germline, CDR1 is SGHTA and CDR2 FQGTGA. The CDR3 spells CASSLIGTSGGNPYQETQYF. DNA for the CDR3: TGTGCCAGCAGCTTAATAGGGACTAGCGGGGGGAATCCGTACCAAGAGACCCAGTACTTC.

V and J are TRBV7-9 and TRBJ1-3; D is ambiguous. Trimming pared 6 bases from V and 2 bases from J, leaving 8 bases between. The CDR3 loop spans 13 amino acids. Germline V CDR1 and CDR2: SEHNR, FQNEAQ (reference sequence). This CDR3 reads CASSRPPGNTIYF. The CDR3 bases are TGTGCCAGCAGTCGACCCCCTGGAAACACCATATATTTT.

This clone has a single count. This chain links TRBV29-1 with TRBJ2-3; 13 bases are shared with TRBD2. The CDR3 length is 15 residues. V shed 7 bases, J shed 5 bases, and the junction held 9 bases outside the gene matches. CDR1 is SQVTM and CDR2 is ANQGSEA in the germline V gene. CDR3 bases: TGCAGCGCAACTAGCGGGAGGGCCATAGGAGATACGCAGTATTTT. Translation gives CSATSGRAIGDTQYF.

The chain combines TRBV6-5 with TRBJ1-1, with D maybe TRBD1 (6 bases). Germline V gene data show CDR1 as MNHEY and CDR2 as SVGAGI. V was cut by 4 bases and J by 4 bases, with 16 bases left in between. This CDR3 spans 15 amino acids. For the CDR3, the DNA is TGTGCCAGCAGTTCCTCTTGGGGGGCGCTCACTGAAGCTTTCTTT. Translating gives CASSSSWGALTEAFF.

The rearrangement links TRBV6-6 to TRBJ1-4; D is ambiguous. The V gene lost 6 bases and the J gene lost 6 bases, with 17 bases spanning the gap. CDR3 length equals 15 residues. Germline CDR1 is MNHNY and CDR2 is SVGAGI (reference sequence). The CDR3 DNA reads TGTGCCAGCAGCAAGATCGGCGGGGAGTATGAAAAACTGTTTTTT. Its translation: CASSKIGGEYEKLFF.

This sequence joins TRBV28 and TRBJ1-3; the match to TRBD1 covers 7 bases. There are 16 residues in the CDR3. With V trimmed by 5 bases and J by 0 bases, 7 bases remained unmatched. Per the germline V gene, CDR1 is MDHEN and CDR2 is SYDVKM. The CDR3 DNA sequence: TGTGCCAGCAGTACCCGGACAGGACGCTCTGGAAACACCATATATTTT. Protein sequence: CASSTRTGRSGNTIYF.

V and J are TRBV9 and TRBJ1-2, with 9 positions matching TRBD1. CDR3 length equals 13 residues. Germline lookup yields CDR1 SGDLS and CDR2 YYNGEE. The J segment lost 8 bases and the V segment lost 4 bases, leaving 6 bases of the junction unmatched. The CDR3 DNA follows: TGTGCCAGCAGCTCGGGACAGGGCCGAGGCTACACCTTC. Translating gives CASSSGQGRGYTF. The complete variable domain, with remaining parts taken from reference TRBV9 and TRBJ1-2, reads DSGVTQTPKHLITATGQRVTLRCSPRSGDLSVYWYQQSLDQGLQFLIQYYNGEERAKGNILERFSAQQFPDLHSELNLSSLELGDSALYFCASSSGQGRGYTFGSGTRLTVV.

The chain employs TRBV7-9 and TRBJ2-3; TRBD2 matches 7 bases. The CDR3 covers 15 residues. The junction had 13 bases not matched to a gene; V was cut back by 5 bases and J by 8 bases. CDR1 and CDR2 (germline): SEHNR, FQNEAQ (reference sequence). The CDR3 here is CASSPRGVREGTQYF. The CDR3 DNA is TGTGCCAGCAGCCCCCGTGGGGTAAGGGAGGGTACGCAGTATTTT.

As regards this clone: Other DNA sequences in the same sample also yield this CDR3. The V gene is TRBV7-2, the J gene TRBJ2-3; D unresolved. With 5 bases removed from V and 0 bases from J, the gap between germline ends came to 3 bases. Germline V gene lookup returns CDR1 SGHTA and CDR2 FQGNSA. This CDR3 is 12 amino acids long. The CDR3 sequence: CASSLSTDTQYF. CDR3 DNA sequence: TGTGCCAGCAGCCTTAGCACAGATACGCAGTATTTT.

The chain is built from TRBV11-1 and TRBJ2-1; D call uncertain. CDR1 is SGHAT, CDR2 FQDESV, per germline (reference sequence). This CDR3 has 17 residues. V was clipped by 6 bases and J by 3 bases, with 21 bases between them. The CDR3 is CASSSPYKTQFYNEQFF. The CDR3 DNA sequence: TGTGCCAGCAGTTCGCCCTACAAGACCCAGTTCTACAATGAGCAGTTCTTC.